This T cell receptor beta chain stems from a study of radiotherapy plus CTLA-4 blockade in lung cancer. About the research overall: Objective responses were documented in under 20% of patients, with disease control in roughly 33%.

A remark on this clone: Its antigen is not identified.

Using immunoSEQ multiplex PCR, the repertoire was profiled, and TCRdb retains in-frame clones only, with some absent. The sample includes more than 90,000 clones, around 90% seen only once; the top ten take under 5.5%. The V gene lost 0 bases and the J gene lost 1 base, with 14 bases spanning the gap. Germline V lookup: CDR1 SGHRS, CDR2 YFSETQ. This CDR3 region has 17 residues. General study points: Together with interferon-beta, which increased in serum after radiation, early dynamic changes in blood T cell clones were reportedly the best predictors of response. TCR clones from tumors expanded in blood after radiotherapy plus ipilimumab.

Those with chemo-refractory metastatic non-small-cell lung cancer were treated with focal radiation combined with CTLA-4 blockade using ipilimumab. This rearrangement joins TRBV5-1 to TRBJ1-3; a possible D gene is TRBD1 (5 bases). The TCR sequence derives from a human donor with non-small cell lung cancer that progressed on radiotherapy plus ipilimumab. This specimen consisted of peripheral blood, obtained from a patient treated with radiotherapy plus ipilimumab. The CDR3 spells CASSLDPRGRSGNTIYF. DNA of the CDR3: TGCGCCAGCAGCTTGGACCCAAGGGGAAGATCTGGAAACACCATATATTTT. The whole variable domain, filled in from reference TRBV5-1 and TRBJ1-3, reads KAGVTQTPRYLIKTRGQQVTLSCSPISGHRSVSWYQQTPGQGLQFLFEYFSETQRNKGNFPGRFSGRQFSNSRSEMNVSTLELGDSALYLCASSLDPRGRSGNTIYFGEGSWLTVV.